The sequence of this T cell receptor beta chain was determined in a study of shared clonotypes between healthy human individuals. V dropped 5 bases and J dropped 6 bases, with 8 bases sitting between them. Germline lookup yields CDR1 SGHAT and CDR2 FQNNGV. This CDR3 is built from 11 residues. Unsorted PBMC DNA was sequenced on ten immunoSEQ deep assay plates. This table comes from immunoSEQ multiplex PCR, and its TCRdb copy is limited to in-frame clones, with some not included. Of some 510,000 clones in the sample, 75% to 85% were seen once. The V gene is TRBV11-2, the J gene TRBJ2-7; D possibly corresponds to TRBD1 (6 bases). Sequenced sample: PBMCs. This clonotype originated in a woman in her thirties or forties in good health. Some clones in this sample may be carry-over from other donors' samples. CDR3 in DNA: TGTGCCAGCAGCGTAGGGGGCGAGCAGTACTTC. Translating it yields CASSVGGEQYF.